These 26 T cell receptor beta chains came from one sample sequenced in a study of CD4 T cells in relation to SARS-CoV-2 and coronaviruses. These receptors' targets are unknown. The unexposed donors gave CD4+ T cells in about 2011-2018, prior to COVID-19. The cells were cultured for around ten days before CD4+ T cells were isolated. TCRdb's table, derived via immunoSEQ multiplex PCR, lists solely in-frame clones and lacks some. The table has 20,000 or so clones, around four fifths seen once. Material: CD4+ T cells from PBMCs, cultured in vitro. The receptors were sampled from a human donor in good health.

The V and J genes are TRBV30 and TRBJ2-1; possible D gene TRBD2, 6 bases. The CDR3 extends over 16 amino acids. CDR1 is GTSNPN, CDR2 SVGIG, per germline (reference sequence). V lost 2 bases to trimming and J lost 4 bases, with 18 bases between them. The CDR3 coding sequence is TGTGCCTGGAGTTCCACCTTTCGCGGGGAATACAATGAGCAGTTCTTC. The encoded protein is CAWSSTFRGEYNEQFF.

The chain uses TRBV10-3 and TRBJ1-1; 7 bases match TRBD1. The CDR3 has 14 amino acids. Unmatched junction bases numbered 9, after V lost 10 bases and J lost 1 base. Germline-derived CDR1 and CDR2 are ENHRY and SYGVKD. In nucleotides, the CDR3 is TGTGCCACCGGTCAGGGGACAGAGAACACTGAAGCTTTCTTT. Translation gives CATGQGTENTEAFF.

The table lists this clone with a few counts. The CDR3 DNA follows: TGTGCCAGCAGCAGATATAATTCACCCCTCCACTTT. Residues: CASSRYNSPLHF. The genes are TRBV12-3 or TRBV12-4 and TRBJ1-6; D is unresolved. The V and J ends lost 6 bases and 4 bases respectively, with 4 bases between them. The CDR3 has 12 amino acids.

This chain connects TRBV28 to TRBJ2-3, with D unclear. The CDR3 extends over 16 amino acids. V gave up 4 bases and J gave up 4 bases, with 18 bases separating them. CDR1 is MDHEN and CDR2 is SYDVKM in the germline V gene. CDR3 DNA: TGTGCCAGCAGTTCCCTTCAATTGTCACCCGCAGATACGCAGTATTTT. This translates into CASSSLQLSPADTQYF.

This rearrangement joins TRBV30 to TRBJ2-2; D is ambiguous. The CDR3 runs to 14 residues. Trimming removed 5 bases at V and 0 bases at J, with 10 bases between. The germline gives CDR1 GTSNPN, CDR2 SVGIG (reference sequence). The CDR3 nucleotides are TGTGCCTGGTTAGGACGGGCGAACACCGGGGAGCTGTTTTTT. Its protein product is CAWLGRANTGELFF.

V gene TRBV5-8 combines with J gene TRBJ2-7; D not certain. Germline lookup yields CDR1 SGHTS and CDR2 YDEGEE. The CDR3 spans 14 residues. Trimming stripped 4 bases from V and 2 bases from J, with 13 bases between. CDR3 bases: TGTGCCAGCAGCCAAGCCTTAGCAACCTACGAGCAGTACTTC. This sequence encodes CASSQALATYEQYF.

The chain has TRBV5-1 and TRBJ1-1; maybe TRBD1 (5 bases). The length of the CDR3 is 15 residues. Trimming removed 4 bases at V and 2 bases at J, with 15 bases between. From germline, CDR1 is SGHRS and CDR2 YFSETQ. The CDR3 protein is CASSPDRLPNTEAFF. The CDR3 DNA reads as TGCGCCAGCAGCCCCGACAGACTCCCCAACACTGAAGCTTTCTTT.

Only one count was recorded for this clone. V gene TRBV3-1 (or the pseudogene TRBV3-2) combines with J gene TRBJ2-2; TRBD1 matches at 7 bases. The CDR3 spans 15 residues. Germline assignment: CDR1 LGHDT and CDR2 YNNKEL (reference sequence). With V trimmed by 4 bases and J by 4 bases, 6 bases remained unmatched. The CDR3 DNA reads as TGTGCCAGCAGCCGGGCAGGGGGTCCCACCGGGGAGCTGTTTTTT. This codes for CASSRAGGPTGELFF.

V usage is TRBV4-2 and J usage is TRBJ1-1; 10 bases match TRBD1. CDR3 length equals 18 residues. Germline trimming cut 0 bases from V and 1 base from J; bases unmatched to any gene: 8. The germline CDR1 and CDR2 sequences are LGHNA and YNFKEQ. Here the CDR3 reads CASSQDPGTGAKNTEAFF. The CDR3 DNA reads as TGTGCCAGCAGCCAAGATCCCGGGACAGGGGCGAAGAACACTGAAGCTTTCTTT.

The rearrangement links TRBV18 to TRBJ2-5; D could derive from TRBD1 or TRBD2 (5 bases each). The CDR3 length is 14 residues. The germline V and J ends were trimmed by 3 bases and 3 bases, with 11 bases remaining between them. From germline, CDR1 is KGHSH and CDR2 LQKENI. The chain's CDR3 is CASSPGRPEETQYF. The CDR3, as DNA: TGTGCCAGCTCACCGGGACGGCCCGAAGAGACCCAGTACTTC.

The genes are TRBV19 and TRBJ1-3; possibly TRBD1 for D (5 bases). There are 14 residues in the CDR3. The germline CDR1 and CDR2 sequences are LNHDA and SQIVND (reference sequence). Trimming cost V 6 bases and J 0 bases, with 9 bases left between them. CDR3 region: CASRGQNSGNTIYF. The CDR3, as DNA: TGTGCCAGTAGAGGACAAAACTCTGGAAACACCATATATTTT.

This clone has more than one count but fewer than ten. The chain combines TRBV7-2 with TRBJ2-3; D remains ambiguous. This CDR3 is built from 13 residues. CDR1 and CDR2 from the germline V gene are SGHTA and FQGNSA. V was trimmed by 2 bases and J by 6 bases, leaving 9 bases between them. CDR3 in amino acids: CASSLLSGDTQYF. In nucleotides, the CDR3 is TGTGCCAGCAGCTTACTATCTGGCGATACGCAGTATTTT.

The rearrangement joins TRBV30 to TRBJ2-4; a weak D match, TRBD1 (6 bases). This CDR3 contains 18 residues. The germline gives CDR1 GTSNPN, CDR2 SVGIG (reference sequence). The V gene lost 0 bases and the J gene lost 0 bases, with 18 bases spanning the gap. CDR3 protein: CAWSVIRRTAQAKNIQYF. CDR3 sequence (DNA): TGTGCCTGGAGTGTAATTCGTCGGACAGCTCAAGCCAAAAACATTCAGTACTTC.

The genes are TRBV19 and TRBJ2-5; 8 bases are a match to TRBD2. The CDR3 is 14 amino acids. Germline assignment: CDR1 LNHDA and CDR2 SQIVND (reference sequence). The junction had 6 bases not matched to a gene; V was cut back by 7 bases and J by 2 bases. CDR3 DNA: TGTGCCAGTACCCAGATAGCGGGACAAGAGACCCAGTACTTC. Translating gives CASTQIAGQETQYF.

CDR3 coding DNA: TGTGCCACCAGCCCAGACGGTAACTATGGCTACACCTTC. It translates to CATSPDGNYGYTF. This chain connects TRBV18 to TRBJ1-2; D is unclear. With 10 bases removed from V and 1 base from J, the gap between germline ends came to 13 bases. The CDR3 sequence is 13 residues long. Germline CDR1 KGHSH, CDR2 LQKENI.

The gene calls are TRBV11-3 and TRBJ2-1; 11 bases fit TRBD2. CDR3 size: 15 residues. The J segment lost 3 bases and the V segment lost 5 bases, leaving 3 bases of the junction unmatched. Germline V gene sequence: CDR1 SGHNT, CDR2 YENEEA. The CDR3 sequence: CASSQGLAVYNEQFF. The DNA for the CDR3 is TGTGCCAGCAGCCAGGGACTAGCGGTCTACAATGAGCAGTTCTTC.

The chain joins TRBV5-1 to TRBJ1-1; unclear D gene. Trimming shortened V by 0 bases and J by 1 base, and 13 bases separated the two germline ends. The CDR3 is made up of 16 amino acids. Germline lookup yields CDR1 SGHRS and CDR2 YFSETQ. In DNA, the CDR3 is TGCGCCAGCAGCTTGGCGGTAGGGTTAGGGAACACTGAAGCTTTCTTT. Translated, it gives CASSLAVGLGNTEAFF. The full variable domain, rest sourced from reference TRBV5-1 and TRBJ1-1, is KAGVTQTPRYLIKTRGQQVTLSCSPISGHRSVSWYQQTPGQGLQFLFEYFSETQRNKGNFPGRFSGRQFSNSRSEMNVSTLELGDSALYLCASSLAVGLGNTEAFFGQGTRLTVV.

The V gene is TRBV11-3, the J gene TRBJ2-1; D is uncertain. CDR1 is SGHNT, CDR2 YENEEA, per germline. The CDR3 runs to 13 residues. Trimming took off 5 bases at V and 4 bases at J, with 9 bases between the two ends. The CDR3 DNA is TGTGCCAGCAGCCTGGGCGCTTACAATGAGCAGTTCTTC. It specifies CASSLGAYNEQFF.

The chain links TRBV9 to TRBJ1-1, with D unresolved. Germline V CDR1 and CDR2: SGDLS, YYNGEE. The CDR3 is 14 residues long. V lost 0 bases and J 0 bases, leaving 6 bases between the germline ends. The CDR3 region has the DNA TGTGCCAGCAGCGTAGGCCACATGAACACTGAAGCTTTCTTT. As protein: CASSVGHMNTEAFF. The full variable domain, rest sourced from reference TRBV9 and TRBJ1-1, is DSGVTQTPKHLITATGQRVTLRCSPRSGDLSVYWYQQSLDQGLQFLIQYYNGEERAKGNILERFSAQQFPDLHSELNLSSLELGDSALYFCASSVGHMNTEAFFGQGTRLTVV.

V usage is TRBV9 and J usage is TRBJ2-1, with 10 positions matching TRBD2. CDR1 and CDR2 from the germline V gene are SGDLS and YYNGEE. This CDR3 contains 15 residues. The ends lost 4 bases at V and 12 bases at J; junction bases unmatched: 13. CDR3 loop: CASSITGTSESGQFF. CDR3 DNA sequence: TGTGCCAGCAGCATCACCGGGACTAGCGAGAGCGGGCAGTTCTTC.

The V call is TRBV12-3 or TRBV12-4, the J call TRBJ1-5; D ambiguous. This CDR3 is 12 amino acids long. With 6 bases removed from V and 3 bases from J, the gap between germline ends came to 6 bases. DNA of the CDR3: TGTGCCAGCAGGCATAACAATCAGCCCCAGCATTTT. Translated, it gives CASRHNNQPQHF.

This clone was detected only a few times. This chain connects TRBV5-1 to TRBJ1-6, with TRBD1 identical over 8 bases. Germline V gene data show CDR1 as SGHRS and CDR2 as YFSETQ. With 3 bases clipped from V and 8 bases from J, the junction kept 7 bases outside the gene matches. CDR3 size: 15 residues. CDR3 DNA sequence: TGCGCCAGCAGCTCTGGGACAGGTACTGATTCACCCCTCCACTTT. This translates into CASSSGTGTDSPLHF.

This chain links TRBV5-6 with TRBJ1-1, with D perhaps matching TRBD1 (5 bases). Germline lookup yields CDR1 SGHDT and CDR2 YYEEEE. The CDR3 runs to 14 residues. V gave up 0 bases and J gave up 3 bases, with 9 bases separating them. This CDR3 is CASSLEGLDTEAFF. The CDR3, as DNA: TGTGCCAGCAGCTTGGAGGGGTTGGACACTGAAGCTTTCTTT.

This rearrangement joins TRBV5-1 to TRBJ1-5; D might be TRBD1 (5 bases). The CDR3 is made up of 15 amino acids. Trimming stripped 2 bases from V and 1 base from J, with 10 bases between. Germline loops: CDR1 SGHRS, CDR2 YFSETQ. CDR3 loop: CASSFQGLSNQPQHF. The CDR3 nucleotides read TGCGCCAGCAGCTTCCAGGGTTTGAGCAATCAGCCCCAGCATTTT.

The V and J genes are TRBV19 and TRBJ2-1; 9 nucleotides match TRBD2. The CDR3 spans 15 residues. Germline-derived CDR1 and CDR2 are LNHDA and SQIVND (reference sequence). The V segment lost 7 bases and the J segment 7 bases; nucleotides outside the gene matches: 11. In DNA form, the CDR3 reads TGTGCCAGTATGTCCGATAGCGGGAGTGTGAATGAGCAGTTCTTC. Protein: CASMSDSGSVNEQFF.

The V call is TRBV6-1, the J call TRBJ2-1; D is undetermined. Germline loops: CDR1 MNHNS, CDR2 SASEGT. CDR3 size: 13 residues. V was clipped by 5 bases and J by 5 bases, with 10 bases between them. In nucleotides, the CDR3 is TGTGCCAGCAGTTATACGTTGGACAATGAGCAGTTCTTC. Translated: CASSYTLDNEQFF.